The rows below give T cell receptor beta chains drawn from one sample of a study of graft-versus-host responses after intestinal transplantation. The antigens of these receptors remain unknown. Clones were read by immunoSEQ multiplex PCR, and TCRdb kept only the in-frame ones, dropping some. The sample lists just over 85,000 clones, 85% to 95% seen once, with around 0.38% in the top ten. The material was unstimulated CD8+ T cells sorted from spleen or lymph node cells, obtained before transplant. The receptors were gathered from a human donor who was the organ donor for an intestinal transplant. Both conserved end residues are part of each CDR3. D genes are given only for firm matches. For some rows the clone size is stated as once, few or many, or as a class when expanded; others skip it.

D,J,V,size,CDR3,DNA
-,TRBJ2-7,TRBV5-5,-,CASSLTGEFGYEQYF,TGTGCCAGCAGCTTGACGGGGGAATTTGGCTACGAGCAGTACTTC
-,TRBJ2-7,TRBV11-3,-,CASSLLPVAPRGGYEQYF,TGTGCCAGCAGCTTGTTGCCCGTCGCCCCTCGGGGAGGCTACGAGCAGTACTTC
TRBD1,TRBJ1-4,TRBV4-3,-,CASSQDGQGASANEKLFF,TGCGCCAGCAGCCAAGATGGGCAGGGGGCTTCGGCTAATGAAAAACTGTTTTTT
TRBD1,TRBJ2-1,TRBV29-1,-,CSGRGRWDEQFF,TGCAGCGGTAGGGGGCGCTGGGATGAGCAGTTCTTC
TRBD1,TRBJ2-7,TRBV19,-,CASSITGVNYEQYF,TGTGCCAGTAGTATAACAGGGGTAAACTACGAGCAGTACTTC
-,TRBJ2-1,TRBV2,-,CASSVEEYNEQFF,TGTGCCAGCAGTGTAGAAGAGTACAATGAGCAGTTCTTC
-,TRBJ1-1,TRBV7-9,-,CASSSTSRGFVAEAFF,TGTGCCAGCAGCTCGACAAGCAGGGGATTCGTCGCTGAAGCTTTCTTT
TRBD2,TRBJ2-3,TRBV7-9,-,CASSFTVVPSGPTDTQYF,TGTGCCAGCAGCTTTACGGTGGTTCCTAGCGGGCCCACAGATACGCAGTATTTT
-,TRBJ2-7,TRBV13,once,CASSYPGLREQYF,TGTGCCAGCAGCTATCCGGGACTGCGTGAGCAGTACTTC
-,TRBJ1-2,TRBV7-9,-,CATLDPSRKGLMGYTF,TGTGCCACCCTGGACCCGAGCAGGAAGGGGTTAATGGGCTACACCTTC
-,TRBJ1-1,TRBV7-9,once,CASSLISPEAFF,TGTGCCAGCAGCCTCATTAGCCCTGAAGCTTTCTTT
TRBD2,TRBJ2-1,TRBV2,-,CASSEGGTSASNEQFF,TGTGCCAGCAGTGAAGGGGGGACTAGCGCCAGCAATGAGCAGTTCTTC
-,TRBJ2-7,TRBV6-5,once,CATGQFSYEQYF,TGTGCCACTGGACAGTTCTCCTACGAGCAGTACTTC
-,TRBJ2-5,TRBV29-1,-,CSVTIQSETQYF,TGCAGCGTAACGATACAGAGCGAGACCCAGTACTTC
TRBD1,TRBJ1-1,TRBV19,-,CASSSGQGLIITEAFF,TGTGCCAGTAGCTCGGGACAGGGACTGATTATCACTGAAGCTTTCTTT
TRBD1,TRBJ1-1,TRBV7-9,few,CASSSGGGPEAFF,TGTGCCAGCAGCTCAGGGGGTGGACCTGAAGCTTTCTTT
-,TRBJ2-7,TRBV7-2,-,CASSLASAYEQYF,TGTGCCAGCAGCTTAGCCTCCGCCTACGAGCAGTACTTC
-,TRBJ1-5,TRBV7-2,-,CASSIHSNQPQHF,TGTGCCAGCAGCATACATAGCAATCAGCCCCAGCATTTT
-,TRBJ1-6,TRBV6-1,-,CASSEWDTNNSPLHF,TGTGCCAGCAGTGAATGGGACACCAATAATTCACCCCTCCACTTT
TRBD2,TRBJ2-7,TRBV9,-,CASSATGTSVQQYF,TGTGCCAGCAGCGCCACCGGGACTAGTGTACAGCAGTACTTC
TRBD1,TRBJ2-7,TRBV6-1,-,CASSQGTGWRYEQYF,TGTGCCAGCAGCCAGGGGACAGGGTGGCGCTACGAGCAGTACTTC
-,TRBJ1-2,TRBV5-4,-,CASSLAGGYTF,TGTGCCAGCAGCTTGGCCGGTGGCTACACCTTC
TRBD1,TRBJ1-2,TRBV27,-,CASSEPGTDGYTF,TGTGCCAGCAGTGAACCCGGGACAGATGGCTACACCTTC
TRBD1,TRBJ2-7,TRBV28,once,CASSTPGQGAGVSTYEQYF,TGTGCCAGCAGTACACCGGGACAGGGGGCAGGTGTGAGCACCTACGAGCAGTACTTC
-,TRBJ1-1,TRBV5-8,-,CASSLGAEAFF,TGTGCCAGCAGTTTAGGGGCTGAAGCTTTCTTT
-,TRBJ2-5,TRBV5-4,-,CASSLAEETQYF,TGTGCCAGCAGCTTGGCGGAAGAGACCCAGTACTTC
-,TRBJ2-1,TRBV5-1,-,CASSLGLAPSYNEQFF,TGCGCCAGCAGCTTGGGCCTAGCGCCCTCCTACAATGAGCAGTTCTTC
TRBD2,TRBJ2-7,TRBV27,-,CASSPSPRRGTYEQYF,TGTGCCAGCAGTCCCTCCCCTCGGCGGGGGACCTACGAGCAGTACTTC
-,TRBJ2-7,TRBV18,-,CASSPLLGSSYEQYF,TGTGCCAGCTCACCACTCCTGGGGAGCTCCTACGAGCAGTACTTC
TRBD1,TRBJ1-4,TRBV5-4,few,CASSSPGTEGGKLFF,TGTGCCAGCAGCAGCCCCGGGACAGAGGGCGGAAAACTGTTTTTT
TRBD1,TRBJ1-2,TRBV11-2,-,CASGLQGAVSYTF,TGTGCCAGCGGATTACAGGGGGCCGTAAGCTACACCTTC
-,TRBJ2-1,TRBV19,few,CASSSQGPYNEQFF,TGTGCCAGTAGTTCGCAGGGCCCCTACAATGAGCAGTTCTTC
TRBD1,TRBJ1-2,TRBV18,-,CASSPDRGHNYGYTF,TGTGCCAGCTCGCCCGACAGGGGACACAACTATGGCTACACCTTC
-,TRBJ2-7,TRBV4-1,-,CASSQGPLKGEQYF,TGCGCCAGCAGCCAAGGACCTCTTAAGGGGGAGCAGTACTTC
-,TRBJ2-7,TRBV7-9,-,CASSGGLEQYF,TGTGCCAGCAGCGGAGGTCTGGAGCAGTACTTC
TRBD2,TRBJ2-2,TRBV4-1,-,CASSQGPGGNTGELFF,TGCGCCAGCAGCCAAGGTCCGGGGGGGAACACCGGGGAGCTGTTTTTT
-,TRBJ1-2,TRBV6-6,-,CASSYGQFYGYTF,TGTGCCAGCAGTTACGGACAGTTCTATGGCTACACCTTC
TRBD2,TRBJ2-7,TRBV9,-,CASSVGLAGYEQYF,TGTGCCAGCAGCGTAGGACTAGCGGGGTACGAGCAGTACTTC
-,TRBJ2-7,TRBV4-3,-,CASSPGRGYEQYF,TGCGCCAGCAGCCCCGGGAGAGGCTACGAGCAGTACTTC
TRBD1,TRBJ2-7,TRBV4-3,-,CASSQAYRGNYEQYF,TGCGCCAGCAGCCAAGCCTACAGGGGGAACTACGAGCAGTACTTC
TRBD1,TRBJ1-2,TRBV13,-,CASSARDRFNYGYTF,TGTGCCAGCAGCGCCCGGGACAGGTTTAACTATGGCTACACCTTC
TRBD1,TRBJ1-1,TRBV2,-,CASSGDRANTEAFF,TGTGCCAGCAGCGGGGACAGGGCCAACACTGAAGCTTTCTTT
-,TRBJ2-7,TRBV7-8,-,CASSLEGRYEQYF,TGTGCCAGCAGCTTAGAGGGGCGGTACGAGCAGTACTTC
TRBD1,TRBJ2-2,TRBV4-1,-,CASSLQGANTGELFF,TGCGCCAGCAGCCTTCAGGGGGCGAACACCGGGGAGCTGTTTTTT
-,TRBJ2-3,TRBV5-1,-,CASSWRGQITDTQYF,TGCGCCAGCAGCTGGCGGGGGCAGATCACAGATACGCAGTATTTT
TRBD2,TRBJ2-1,TRBV11-2,-,CASSLAGSAGALNEQFF,TGTGCCAGCAGCTTAGCTGGCTCAGCGGGGGCACTAAATGAGCAGTTCTTC
-,TRBJ1-1,TRBV5-5,-,CASTLYPNTEAFF,TGTGCCAGCACTCTATACCCGAACACTGAAGCTTTCTTT
-,TRBJ1-5,TRBV19,-,CASSIDGIDGGSQPQHF,TGTGCCAGTAGTATAGATGGGATCGACGGAGGCAGTCAGCCCCAGCATTTT
TRBD1,TRBJ2-5,TRBV11-2,-,CASSLTGLAQETQYF,TGTGCCAGCAGCTTGACAGGGCTAGCCCAAGAGACCCAGTACTTC
-,TRBJ1-2,TRBV29-1,-,CSVEMAGRGYTF,TGCAGCGTTGAAATGGCAGGGAGGGGCTACACCTTC
-,TRBJ1-2,TRBV27,-,CASSPPQGYGYTF,TGTGCCAGCAGCCCCCCCCAGGGGTATGGCTACACCTTC
TRBD1,TRBJ1-1,TRBV19,few,CASRDRGNTEAFF,TGTGCCAGTAGGGACAGGGGTAACACTGAAGCTTTCTTT
-,TRBJ1-1,TRBV4-3,-,CASSQSEGLNTEAFF,TGCGCCAGCAGCCAATCGGAGGGCTTGAACACTGAAGCTTTCTTT
-,TRBJ2-7,TRBV2,-,CASRYLSYYEQYF,TGTGCCAGCAGATATCTCTCCTACTACGAGCAGTACTTC
-,TRBJ1-3,TRBV7-9,-,CASSPDNRNTIYF,TGTGCCAGCAGCCCCGACAACAGAAACACCATATATTTT
-,TRBJ2-3,TRBV27,-,CASSSSGVSYGTDTQYF,TGTGCCAGCAGTTCCTCGGGGGTATCATACGGCACAGATACGCAGTATTTT
-,TRBJ1-1,TRBV27,-,CASRESTMNTEAFF,TGTGCCAGCAGGGAGAGTACGATGAACACTGAAGCTTTCTTT
-,TRBJ2-1,TRBV7-9,-,CASINQGAEYNEQFF,TGTGCCAGCATCAATCAAGGGGCGGAATACAATGAGCAGTTCTTC
TRBD2,TRBJ2-7,TRBV7-8,-,CASSPTSGGLPYEQYF,TGTGCCAGCAGCCCGACTAGCGGGGGGCTACCCTACGAGCAGTACTTC